This entry features one T cell receptor (beta chain) sequence. The data derive from a study of T cell responses to AZD1222 COVID-19 vaccine. Method: immunoSEQ multiplex PCR; TCRdb's copy keeps in-frame clones and lacks some. Of roughly 180,000 clones listed, roughly nine tenths were seen once; the top ten hold about 1.8%. This sequence was found in an adult who received the AZD1222 COVID-19 vaccine. The sequences come from peripheral blood, collected 28 days after the second AZD1222 dose.

The CDR3 DNA reads TGTGCCAGCAGTTTTCGGGGGAGGGCCTTCGCAGATACGCAGTATTTT. This sequence encodes CASSFRGRAFADTQYF. The V and J genes are TRBV27 and TRBJ2-3; 7 nucleotides align to TRBD2. The CDR3 has 16 amino acids. Per the germline V gene, CDR1 is MNHEY and CDR2 is SMNVEV (reference sequence). The V and J ends lost 3 bases and 4 bases, in that order; junction bases with no gene match: 10.